This TCR beta chain came from a study of Graves' ophthalmopathy and Graves' hyperthyroidism. Regarding this clonotype: As yet, its antigen is unknown. A junction boundary mismatches the germline segment, possibly from a read error.

CDR1 SGHAT and CDR2 FQNNGV come from the germline V gene. The CDR3 has 11 amino acids. Notes on the study in general: Detection in blood was also observed for most expanded thyroid clonotypes above 0.001 frequency. The 13-signature model separated ophthalmopathy from stable hyperthyroidism at 85% to 90% sensitivity and nearly 82% specificity.

RNA transcripts yielded amplified TCR beta CDR3 regions. The library came from an HTBI-primed first-round RT-PCR and a second-round multiplex PCR. TCRdb reanalysed the multiplex PCR reads using MiXCR and keeps one entry per CDR3 protein. Among approximately 380,000 distinct CDR3 sequences, 21% were seen once, and the ten largest hold around 3.2%. Fresh peripheral blood (about 10 ml) yielded the PBMCs. Sequencing used peripheral blood. V usage is TRBV11-2 and J usage is TRBJ1-2; D not certain. This receptor was identified in a young woman with stable Graves' hyperthyroidism. CDR3 DNA sequence: TGTGCCAGCAGCCGAACCGATGGCTACTCCTTC. It encodes CASSRTDGYSF.